This TCR beta chain was captured by sequencing in a study of T-cell reconstitution after alpha-beta-depleted transplantation in children. Points from the study as a whole: Among T cells one year after transplant, newly produced cells accounted for most counts and diversity. By about two months after transplant, alpha-beta T cells reportedly arose from several hundred graft clones that had expanded.

This clonotype showed up many times. Its antigen is not known. For TCRbeta, the library was prepared with unique molecular identifiers. TCRdb called the PCR reads again in MiXCR, with one record for every CDR3 protein. The data show about 460,000 distinct CDR3 sequences, 10% to 12% seen once. This specimen consisted of PBMCs, mostly from graft donor cells, obtained 180 days after TCRalphabeta/CD19-depleted stem cell transplant. The receptor was isolated from a female patient between 2 and 15 years old who had a stem cell transplant for aplastic anemia, so the T cells may come from the graft donor.

This CDR3 reads CASSQDLRTGEYGYTF. The CDR3 region has the DNA TGCGCCAGCAGCCAAGACCTCCGGACAGGGGAATATGGCTACACCTTC. This chain uses TRBV4-1 with TRBJ1-2; the match to TRBD1 covers 9 bases. The CDR3 consists of 16 residues. The V and J ends lost 0 bases and 5 bases, in that order; junction bases with no gene match: 7. Germline V gene lookup returns CDR1 MGHRA and CDR2 YSYEKL.